This TCR beta chain was captured in a study of blood T cell repertoires in COVID-19. This clone was seen just once. This CDR3 has 16 residues. The V and J ends lost 0 bases and 0 bases respectively, with 10 bases between them. The V gene's germline CDR1 is LGHDT and CDR2 YNNKEL (reference sequence). Sequenced by immunoSEQ multiplex PCR; TCRdb stores in-frame clones only, minus some. This table has approximately 190,000 clones, around 80% appearing once. The sample was peripheral blood. This chain uses TRBV3-1 (or the pseudogene TRBV3-2) with TRBJ2-3; D gene uncertain. The TCR was taken from a human donor with acute or convalescent COVID-19. The donor label of this sample is uncertain. CDR3 bases: TGTGCCAGCAGCCAAGATTCCGTCACTAGCACAGATACGCAGTATTTT. Its protein product is CASSQDSVTSTDTQYF.